A selection of T cell receptor beta chains follows, all from one sample in a study of cytomegalovirus exposure and HLA in healthy donors. Method: immunoSEQ multiplex PCR; TCRdb's copy keeps in-frame clones and lacks some. The sample contains some 100,000 clones, 75% to 90% of which appear only once. The source material was PBMCs. The receptors derive from a man aged 18 to 29 in good health and CMV-seropositive. Both conserved end residues are trimmed from each CDR3.

V: TRBV27; J: TRBJ1-5; CDR3: ASSVQGNQPQH
V: TRBV6-5; J: TRBJ1-2; CDR3: ASAFLTGNGYT
V: TRBV7-9; J: TRBJ1-3; CDR3: ASSSLVVLASGNTIY
V: TRBV2; J: TRBJ2-5; CDR3: ASVTGEEETQY
V: TRBV27; J: TRBJ1-6; CDR3: ASSLAGGGFPRYSYNSPLH
V: TRBV5-1; J: TRBJ1-4; CDR3: ASSLVGNGEKLF
V: TRBV19; J: TRBJ1-1; CDR3: ASSIGVRGGTEAF
V: TRBV6-1; J: TRBJ2-5; CDR3: ASTLLAGGAETQY
V: TRBV14; J: TRBJ2-1; CDR3: ASRGYGTGSYNEQF
V: TRBV4-2; J: TRBJ1-1; CDR3: ASSQEPVRSGGRLGAF
V: TRBV4-2; J: TRBJ2-5; CDR3: ASSPALWRTSPETQY
V: TRBV25-1; J: TRBJ1-2; CDR3: ASSWTPNYGYT
V: TRBV5-6; J: TRBJ2-3; CDR3: ASTVQGTDTQY
V: TRBV5-8; J: TRBJ2-4; CDR3: ASSLTSGALAKNIQY
V: TRBV5-5; J: TRBJ1-1; CDR3: ASSFTGDTEAF
V: TRBV7-2; J: TRBJ2-2; CDR3: ASSFVPGGNTGELF
V: TRBV11-3; J: TRBJ2-5; CDR3: ASSRTGWRETQY
V: TRBV27; J: TRBJ1-1; CDR3: ASSFSSVGPLNTEAF
V: TRBV6-6; J: TRBJ1-2; CDR3: ASLAQGNSNYGYT
V: TRBV29-1; J: TRBJ1-1; CDR3: SYTGTTEAF
V: TRBV9; J: TRBJ2-2; CDR3: ASPSAPAKGRPRDGELF
V: TRBV5-1; J: TRBJ2-7; CDR3: ASSLAMGQGYEQY
V: TRBV4-3; J: TRBJ1-2; CDR3: ASSHGSRGQTPYGYT
V: TRBV21-1; J: TRBJ1-2; CDR3: ASIFTVTGGDGNYGYT
V: TRBV5-5; J: TRBJ1-2; CDR3: ASSLATGLRGNGYT
V: TRBV30; J: TRBJ1-2; CDR3: AWREQGVWYGYT
V: TRBV4-1; J: TRBJ2-1; CDR3: ASSSHAGLSGANEQF
V: TRBV18; J: TRBJ2-3; CDR3: ASSPLSRGLAGATDTQY
V: TRBV5-1; J: TRBJ2-5; CDR3: ASSFSQGKETQY
V: TRBV27; J: TRBJ1-6; CDR3: ASRPGGNSPLH
V: TRBV19; J: TRBJ1-2; CDR3: ASSTPGTEDYGYT
V: TRBV2; J: TRBJ2-5; CDR3: ATLLAETQY
V: TRBV6-1; J: TRBJ1-1; CDR3: ATSELRNTEAF
V: TRBV6-5; J: TRBJ2-7; CDR3: ASSYSLGARSYEQY
V: TRBV6-1; J: TRBJ1-5; CDR3: ASSEEGHQPQH
V: TRBV7-2; J: TRBJ1-5; CDR3: ASSLEGASNQPQH
V: TRBV6-6; J: TRBJ1-2; CDR3: ASTVDRGLDGYT
V: TRBV7-6; J: TRBJ2-5; CDR3: ASSLAEGYQETQY
V: TRBV5-5; J: TRBJ1-2; CDR3: ASSLSQVLIYGYT